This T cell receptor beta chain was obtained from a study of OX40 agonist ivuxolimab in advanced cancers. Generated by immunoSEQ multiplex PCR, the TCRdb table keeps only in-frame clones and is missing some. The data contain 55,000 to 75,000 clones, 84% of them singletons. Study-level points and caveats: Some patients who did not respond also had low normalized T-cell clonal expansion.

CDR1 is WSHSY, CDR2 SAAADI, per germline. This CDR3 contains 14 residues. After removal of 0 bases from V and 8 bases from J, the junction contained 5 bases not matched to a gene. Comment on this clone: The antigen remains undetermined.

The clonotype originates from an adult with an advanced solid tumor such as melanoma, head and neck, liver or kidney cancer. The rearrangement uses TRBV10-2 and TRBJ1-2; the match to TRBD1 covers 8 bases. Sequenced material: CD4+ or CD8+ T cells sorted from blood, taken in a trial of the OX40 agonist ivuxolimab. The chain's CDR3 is CASSESGPGGGYTF. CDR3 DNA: TGCGCCAGCAGTGAGTCAGGGCCAGGGGGCGGCTACACCTTC.